Listed below are T cell receptor beta chains from one sample, sequenced in a study of cytomegalovirus exposure and HLA in healthy donors. The data were produced by immunoSEQ multiplex PCR, yet TCRdb's version contains in-frame clones alone and is incomplete. This sample has under 200,000 clones; about 75% occur once, and the top ten carry more than 12%. Sequencing used PBMCs. All receptors derive from a middle-aged man in good health and CMV-seropositive. Each CDR3 is given with its conserved first and last residue. A D gene is named only where the DNA matches it firmly. Clone size is given for some rows only: seen once, a few or many times, or a class if the clone is expanded.

d_gene	v_gene	j_gene	abundance	CDR3nt	CDR3aa
.	TRBV9	TRBJ1-1	.	TGTGCCAGCAGCGTAATCCGCACTGAAGCTTTCTTT	CASSVIRTEAFF
TRBD1	TRBV27	TRBJ1-2	.	TGTGCCAGCAGTTTATTGGGACAGGGGGCCTATGGCTACACCTTC	CASSLLGQGAYGYTF
TRBD1	TRBV28	TRBJ1-1	few	TGTGCCAGTATTAGGACAGGGAGGGACACTGAAGCTTTCTTT	CASIRTGRDTEAFF
TRBD2	TRBV15	TRBJ2-1	.	TGTGCCACCAGCGGTGGGGGGGGGAATGAGCAGTTCTTC	CATSGGGGNEQFF
TRBD2	TRBV2	TRBJ2-7	.	TGTGCCAGCAGTGAAACCACTAGCGGGCGCTACGAGCAGTACTTC	CASSETTSGRYEQYF
TRBD2	TRBV14	TRBJ2-3	few	TGTGCCAGCAGCCGAGAGGGACTAGCGGGTTATACGCAGTATTTT	CASSREGLAGYTQYF
TRBD1	TRBV27	TRBJ1-5	.	TGTGCCAGCAGTTGGGGACAGGGCAATCAGCCCCAGCATTTT	CASSWGQGNQPQHF
TRBD2	TRBV9	TRBJ2-3	.	TGTGCCAGCAGCGTAGCTGGAGGGGTCGGCGGGGGTGAACAGTATTTT	CASSVAGGVGGGEQYF
.	TRBV6-1	TRBJ1-2	.	TGTGCCAGCAGTGAAGTAGCCAGCTATGGCTACACCTTC	CASSEVASYGYTF
.	TRBV6-1	TRBJ1-2	.	TGTGCCAGCAGCCGACCGGGGAACAGCTACTATGGCTACACCTTC	CASSRPGNSYYGYTF